The source of this T cell receptor beta chain is a study of shared clonotypes between healthy human individuals. Regarding the study as a whole: Only blood underwent sampling, and tissue repertoires likely differ.

Genomic DNA (from each subset) was split evenly across several immunoSEQ plates. Clones were sequenced by immunoSEQ multiplex PCR, and TCRdb holds only the in-frame ones, with some missing. This sample has 2 million to 2.5 million clones, with 85% to 95% found just once. This CDR3 contains 18 residues. Per germline, CDR1 SGHNT and CDR2 YENEEA. Trimming stripped 5 bases from V and 2 bases from J, with 19 bases between. Partitioning of CD4+ cells yielded a CD45RA+ naive subset and a CD45RA-negative memory subset. On this clone: Its specificity is not known.

The chain carries TRBV11-3 and TRBJ2-6; D possibly corresponds to TRBD1 (6 bases). The sequence came from a man aged 18 to 29 in good health. Some clones in this sample may be carry-over from other donors' samples. The specimen was naive CD4+ T cells from PBMCs. Subset here: CD45RA+ positively selected. The CDR3 here is CASSVRQATLAGANVLTF. In nucleotides, the CDR3 is TGTGCCAGCAGCGTGCGACAGGCCACCCTGGCTGGGGCCAACGTCCTGACTTTC. Supplemented by reference TRBV11-3 and TRBJ2-6, the full variable domain reads EAGVVQSPRYKIIEKKQPVAFWCNPISGHNTLYWYLQNLGQGPELLIRYENEEAVDDSQLPKDRFSAERLKGVDSTLKIQPAELGDSAVYLCASSVRQATLAGANVLTFGAGSRLTVL.